Below are 26 T cell receptor beta chains sequenced from a single sample in a study of CD8+ T cells in alopecia areata. Following extraction, RNA underwent reverse transcription to cDNA, which served as the sequencing template. Measured with immunoSEQ multiplex PCR; TCRdb has only the in-frame clones, and not every one. The repertoire yields about 110,000 clones, none seen only once; the top ten contain roughly a fifth. The specimen was lesional skin. These TCRs come from a C3H/HeJ mouse with alopecia areata. MHC haplotype: H2-k.

As to this clone: Gene names and germline match the mouse. The read halts 4 residues ahead of the CDR3 end, with the missing end drawn from the germline J gene. This chain connects TRBV12-1 to TRBJ1-2; a possible D gene is TRBD1 (5 bases). This CDR3 contains 13 residues. Germline CDR1 SGHSN, CDR2 HYEKVE. V lost 2 bases and J lost 3, with 9 bases in between. The CDR3: CASSPGQDSDYTF. The DNA read from the CDR3 is TGTGCCAGCTCTCCTGGACAAGACTCC.

A word on this clone: Here the gene names and germline are mouse. The CDR3 goes on 4 residues after the read ends, and that part is filled in from the germline J gene. The chain links TRBV1 to TRBJ2-4, with D tentatively TRBD1 (5 bases). The germline gives CDR1 NSQYPW, CDR2 LRSPGD (reference sequence). The CDR3 extends over 16 amino acids. Trimming left V 1 base short and J 0 bases short, with 11 bases between. Incomplete CDR3 DNA: TGCACCTGCAGTGCAGTGAGACAGTATAGTCAAAAC. Protein product: CTCSAVRQYSQN. The full CDR3 sequence reads CTCSAVRQYSQNTLYF.

This clone turned up a few times. The gene names here belong to mouse. The read is 4 residues too short to cover the CDR3 end, so that end is filled in from the germline J gene. The rearrangement uses TRBV19 and TRBJ2-1; 10 nucleotides line up with TRBD2. Trimming at V came to 3 bases and at J to 6 bases, leaving 6 bases not matched to a gene. Looked up from germline, CDR1 is FNHDT and CDR2 is SITEND (reference sequence). The CDR3 runs to 15 residues. Partial CDR3 DNA: TGTGCCAGCAGTACCCACTGGGGGGGGGTTGCT. This sequence encodes CASSTHWGGVA. The full CDR3 protein is CASSTHWGGVAEQFF. Variable domain in full (rest from reference TRBV19 and TRBJ2-1): GGIITQTPKFLIGQEGQKLTLKCQQNFNHDTMYWYRQDSGKGLRLIYYSITENDLQKGDLSEGYDASREKKSSFSLTVTSAQKNEMAVFLCASSTHWGGVAEQFFGPGTRLTVL.

The table lists this clone with many counts. Gene names follow the mouse nomenclature. With the read ending 4 residues before the CDR3 end, the germline J gene is used to fill in that end. V is TRBV1 and J is TRBJ2-7; D not certain. V dropped 0 bases and J dropped 0 bases, with 9 bases sitting between them. The CDR3 is made up of 15 amino acids. Germline values: CDR1 NSQYPW, CDR2 LRSPGD (reference sequence). The CDR3 region is CTCSAETKNSYEQYF. The part of the CDR3 DNA that was read is TGCACCTGCAGTGCAGAAACAAAAAACTCCTAT.

Details on this clone: Genes here carry mouse names. The CDR3 DNA, read in part, is TGTGCCAGCAGTGAGAGGGACTGGGGGGACACCGGG. This translates into CASSERDWGDTG. The whole CDR3 reads CASSERDWGDTGQLYF. The V and J genes are TRBV13-3 and TRBJ2-2; 12 nucleotides agree with TRBD2. The missing CDR3 end, 4 residues past where the read stops, is filled in from the germline J gene. The germline gives CDR1 NNHDY, CDR2 SYVADS. The junction had 2 bases not matched to a gene; V was cut back by 2 bases and J by 3 bases. The CDR3 has 16 residues.

This clone has a handful of counts. These gene names are mouse names. The read ends 4 residues before the CDR3 terminus; that terminus is restored from the germline J gene. Additional DNA sequences in this sample encode the identical CDR3. The chain combines TRBV31 with TRBJ2-2; TRBD2 aligns across 13 bases. Germline CDR1 is GKSSPN and CDR2 is SITVG. The ends lost 1 base at V and 2 bases at J; junction bases unmatched: 1. The CDR3 covers 16 residues. The CDR3 loop reads CAWSPGLGGNTGQLYF. The sequenced part of the CDR3 DNA is TGTGCCTGGAGTCCGGGACTGGGGGGGAACACCGGG.

The table lists this clone with a few counts. Mouse germline and gene names are used. The sequenced fragment ends 4 residues before the CDR3 boundary, so the rest is inferred from the germline J gene. The chain has TRBV13-3 and TRBJ2-2; 9 bases map to TRBD2. V was clipped by 0 bases and J by 5 bases; unmatched bases: 8. The CDR3 extends over 17 amino acids. The germline gives CDR1 NNHDY, CDR2 SYVADS. The CDR3 sequence: CASSDELGGPLTGQLYF. The sequenced CDR3 bases are TGTGCCAGCAGTGATGAACTGGGGGGTCCCCTTACCGGG.

In regard to this clone: Each gene name is a mouse one. The read is 4 residues too short to cover the CDR3 end, so that end is filled in from the germline J gene. The chain joins TRBV14 to TRBJ2-1; TRBD1 might be the D (6 bases). Per the germline V gene, CDR1 is SGHDT and CDR2 is FRDEAV. The CDR3 totals 13 residues. Deletions cut 5 bases from V and 2 bases from J, with 8 bases between. The CDR3 bases that were read are TGTGCCAGCAGCGGACAGTACTATGCT. Its translation: CASSGQYYA. The full CDR3 is CASSGQYYAEQFF. The variable domain in full, with the rest retrieved from reference TRBV14 and TRBJ2-1, is EAGVTQSPRYAVLQEGQAVSFWCDPISGHDTLYWYQQPRDQGPQLLVYFRDEAVIDNSQLPSDRFSAVRPKGTNSTLKIQSAKQGDTATYLCASSGQYYAEQFFGPGTRLTVL.

As regards this clone: Gene names and germline refer to mouse. Coverage ceases 4 residues before the CDR3 finishes, and the germline J gene fills in the end. The chain carries TRBV19 and TRBJ2-7; a weak D match, TRBD1 (6 bases). V was pared by 5 bases and J by 2 bases, with 8 bases between. The CDR3 contains 12 residues. Per the germline V gene, CDR1 is FNHDT and CDR2 is SITEND (reference sequence). The sequenced CDR3 bases are TGTGCCAGCAGGAGGACAGCCTAT. It yields the protein CASRRTAY. The full CDR3 is CASRRTAYEQYF.

This clone occurred a few times. Gene names are the mouse ones. From the germline J gene comes the end of the CDR3, since the read stops 4 residues before it. The chain has TRBV29 and TRBJ2-3; TRBD1 matches 8 bases. V shed 2 bases, J shed 0 bases, and the junction held 1 base outside the gene matches. This CDR3 has 15 amino acids. Germline CDR1 reads MSHET; CDR2 reads SYDVDS. The CDR3 sequence is CASSLQGASAETLYF. CDR3 DNA (partial): TGTGCTAGCAGTTTACAGGGGGCTAGTGCAGAA.

Concerning this clone: There is a difference at residue 11 between the TCRdb protein and the DNA translation, so the protein given here was translated from the DNA. Gene names and germline refer to mouse. The read is 3 residues too short to cover the CDR3 end, so that end is filled in from the germline J gene. The rearrangement uses TRBV5 and TRBJ1-6; 8 positions match TRBD1. TRBJ1-6 is an ORF; its function is uncertain. The CDR3 length is 14 residues. The germline gives CDR1 LGHNA, CDR2 YNLKQL (reference sequence). The V and J ends lost 4 bases and 7 bases, in that order; junction bases with no gene match: 3. CDR3 residues: CASSPRQGNSPLYF. Partial CDR3 DNA: TGTGCCAGCAGCCCTCGACAGGGGAATTCGCCC.

The table lists this clone with a few counts. Gene names are the mouse ones. From the germline J gene comes the end of the CDR3, since the read stops 4 residues before it. The genes are TRBV1 and TRBJ2-2; maybe TRBD2 (7 bases). V dropped 1 base and J dropped 3 bases, with 12 bases sitting between them. This CDR3 spans 16 amino acids. Germline-derived CDR1 and CDR2 are NSQYPW and LRSPGD (reference sequence). Incomplete CDR3 DNA: TGCACCTGCAGTGCAGTTGGGGGGCCGGACACCGGG. Encoded protein: CTCSAVGGPDTG. The whole CDR3 sequence is CTCSAVGGPDTGQLYF.

On this clone: Mouse gene names apply. The CDR3 end lies 4 residues beyond the end of the read and is filled in from the germline J gene. The gene calls are TRBV13-3 and TRBJ2-2, with a possible D match to TRBD2 (5 bases). Germline V gives CDR1 NNHDY, CDR2 SYVADS. This CDR3 region has 14 residues. With 6 bases removed from V and 2 bases from J, the gap between germline ends came to 11 bases. The DNA read from the CDR3 is TGTGCCAGCATTGGTGGGGAGAACACCGGG. Residues: CASIGGENTG. The CDR3 in full is CASIGGENTGQLYF.

Notes on this clone: The gene symbols are mouse symbols. The read ends 4 residues before the CDR3 terminus; that terminus is restored from the germline J gene. This chain links TRBV13-3 with TRBJ2-2; 9 nucleotides align to TRBD1. The CDR3 is 14 amino acids. Germline trimming cut 5 bases from V and 3 bases from J; bases unmatched to any gene: 2. CDR1 and CDR2 (germline): NNHDY, SYVADS. CDR3 bases read: TGTGCCAGCAGATGGACAGGGGACACCGGG. Protein product: CASRWTGDTG. In full, the CDR3 is CASRWTGDTGQLYF.

Comments on this clone: Gene names are mouse gene names. The read terminates 4 residues before the CDR3 end, so the remaining end is supplied by the germline J gene. The J gene is TRBJ2-3, the V gene TRBV13-2; 10 bases are shared with TRBD1. Losses at the gene ends were 3 bases for V and 2 bases for J; bases not matched to a gene: 3. CDR1 is NNHNN and CDR2 is SYGAGS in the germline V gene (reference sequence). This CDR3 is 15 amino acids long. Here the CDR3 reads CASGGDRGVAETLYF. CDR3 bases read: TGTGCCAGCGGTGGGGACAGGGGAGTTGCAGAA.

This clone appeared a few times. The gene names here belong to mouse. The missing CDR3 end, 4 residues past where the read stops, is filled in from the germline J gene. The gene calls are TRBV13-3 and TRBJ1-4, with 9 positions matching TRBD1. The CDR3 runs to 15 residues. Germline CDR1 is NNHDY and CDR2 is SYVADS. V dropped 3 bases and J dropped 3; count of bases not matched to a gene: 3. The CDR3 spells CASSAGQGTNERLFF. Incomplete CDR3 DNA: TGTGCCAGCAGTGCCGGACAGGGGACCAACGAA.

This clone has only a few counts. Here the gene names and germline are mouse. The missing CDR3 end, 4 residues past where the read stops, is filled in from the germline J gene. The rearrangement joins TRBV17 to TRBJ2-7, with 9 bases lining up with TRBD1. The CDR3 consists of 13 residues. Germline CDR1 and CDR2: MNHDT and YYDKIL. Partial CDR3 DNA: TGTGCTAGCAGGACCGGGACAGGGAAT. This codes for CASRTGTGN. The whole CDR3 region reads CASRTGTGNEQYF.

Comments on this clone: Genes and germline are mouse. The CDR3 end is not reached by the read, which stops 4 residues before it; the germline J gene fills it in. The genes are TRBV13-1 and TRBJ2-7, with D perhaps matching TRBD2 (6 bases). This CDR3 has 14 amino acids. V lost 0 bases, J lost 3 bases, and 10 bases lay in between. Germline V lookup: CDR1 NSHNY, CDR2 SYGAGN. CDR3 DNA (partial): TGTGCCAGCAGTGATGAGCGGGGGGTCTAT. It translates to CASSDERGVY. The whole CDR3 region reads CASSDERGVYEQYF.

Remarks on this clone: Each gene name is a mouse one. The read is 4 residues too short to cover the CDR3 end, so that end is filled in from the germline J gene. The chain links TRBV13-3 to TRBJ2-1; 7 bases match TRBD2. The CDR3 spans 16 residues. V lost 0 bases and J lost 0; bases outside the gene matches: 3. Germline CDR1 reads NNHDY; CDR2 reads SYVADS. The sequenced CDR3 bases are TGTGCCAGCAGTGATGACTGGGGAAATAACTATGCT. It encodes CASSDDWGNNYA. In full, the CDR3 is CASSDDWGNNYAEQFF.

Regarding this clone: Each gene name is a mouse one. The read is 4 residues too short to cover the CDR3 end, so that end is filled in from the germline J gene. The V gene is TRBV13-3, the J gene TRBJ2-2, with D tentatively TRBD2 (7 bases). CDR1 NNHDY and CDR2 SYVADS come from the germline V gene. The CDR3 totals 17 residues. Trimming shortened V by 2 bases and J by 0 bases, and 14 bases separated the two germline ends. The sequenced CDR3 bases are TGTGCCAGCAGTGAAGCTGGGGGCTCCTCAAACACCGGG. Encoded protein: CASSEAGGSSNTG. The full CDR3 is CASSEAGGSSNTGQLYF.

The sample holds a few counts of this clone. Gene names denote mouse genes. The read terminates 4 residues before the CDR3 end, so the remaining end is supplied by the germline J gene. This chain links TRBV19 with TRBJ2-7; maybe TRBD1 (6 bases). Germline loops: CDR1 FNHDT, CDR2 SITEND (reference sequence). This CDR3 has 13 residues. CDR3 bases read: TGTGCCAGCAGTATAGAGGGACAATAT. Translated, it gives CASSIEGQY. The entire CDR3 is CASSIEGQYEQYF. Full variable domain (remainder filled in from reference TRBV19 and TRBJ2-7): GGIITQTPKFLIGQEGQKLTLKCQQNFNHDTMYWYRQDSGKGLRLIYYSITENDLQKGDLSEGYDASREKKSSFSLTVTSAQKNEMAVFLCASSIEGQYEQYFGPGTRLTVL.

This clone was detected only a few times. Gene names are the mouse ones. The read ends 4 residues before the CDR3 terminus; that terminus is restored from the germline J gene. V gene TRBV13-3 combines with J gene TRBJ2-3, with 7 positions matching TRBD1. CDR3 length: 15 residues. The junction had 8 bases not matched to a gene; V was cut back by 7 bases and J by 0 bases. The germline gives CDR1 NNHDY, CDR2 SYVADS. The CDR3 bases that were read are TGTGCCAGCGAAACAGGGGAGGGGAGTGCAGAA. Translated, it gives CASETGEGSAE. From start to end, the CDR3 is CASETGEGSAETLYF.

The sample holds many counts of this clone. TCRdb's protein and the translated DNA diverge at residue 13; the protein reported here is the translation of the DNA. Genes here carry mouse names. The read halts 3 residues ahead of the CDR3 end, with the missing end drawn from the germline J gene. The gene calls are TRBV13-3 and TRBJ1-3, with TRBD1 matching 11 bases. CDR3 size: 16 residues. Germline V gene lookup returns CDR1 NNHDY and CDR2 SYVADS. V shed 5 bases and J 5 bases; nucleotides not matched to a gene: 9. The sequenced CDR3 bases are TGTGCCAGCAGCCCCTTCCGGGACAGGGGGAGAAATACG. Protein product: CASSPFRDRGRNT. The whole CDR3 region reads CASSPFRDRGRNTLYF. The full variable domain, its missing parts supplied by reference TRBV13-3 and TRBJ1-3, is EAAVTQSPRSKVAVTGGKVTLSCHQTNNHDYMYWYRQDTGHGLRLIHYSYVADSTEKGDIPDGYKASRPSQENFSLILELASLSQTAVYFCASSPFRDRGRNTLYFGEGSRLIVV.

This clone showed up just a few times. The gene symbols are mouse symbols. The CDR3 spells CASSMMDSDYTF. The DNA read from the CDR3 is TGTGCCAGCAGTATGATGGACTCC. V gene TRBV19 combines with J gene TRBJ1-2; D is ambiguous. The read terminates 4 residues before the CDR3 end, so the remaining end is supplied by the germline J gene. The CDR3 totals 12 residues. The germline V gene has CDR1 FNHDT and CDR2 SITEND (reference sequence). V dropped 2 bases and J dropped 3 bases, with 5 bases sitting between them.

This clone was detected only a few times. All gene names here are mouse names. The read ends 4 residues shy of where the CDR3 ends; the end is completed using the germline J gene. The chain uses TRBV5 and TRBJ2-1, with TRBD2 as a possible D gene (6 bases). This CDR3 comprises 14 residues. V lost 6 bases, J lost 1 base, and 10 bases lay in between. Germline lookup yields CDR1 LGHNA and CDR2 YNLKQL (reference sequence). The chain's CDR3 is CASRLGGNYAEQFF. The DNA read from the CDR3 is TGTGCCAGCAGACTCGGGGGGAACTATGCT.

This clone was detected a few times. Any gene name here is a mouse gene name. The missing CDR3 end, 4 residues past where the read stops, is filled in from the germline J gene. V and J are TRBV13-3 and TRBJ2-3; no clear D. This CDR3 spans 16 amino acids. CDR1 is NNHDY and CDR2 is SYVADS in the germline V gene. V lost 2 bases and J 0 bases, leaving 13 bases between the germline ends. The sequenced part of the CDR3 DNA is TGTGCCAGCAGTGAACCGCAGGCCCCTAGTGCAGAA. Its translation is CASSEPQAPSAE. The CDR3 reads in full as CASSEPQAPSAETLYF.